Below, 26 T cell receptor beta chains from the same sample are listed, as sequenced in a study of T-cell memory formation after mild COVID-19. TCRdb analysed the 5' RACE reads with MiXCR anew, one entry per CDR3 protein. The data show about 290,000 distinct CDR3 sequences, 15% seen once. Sequencing input: PBMCs or a T cell subset sorted from them (not recorded which). Receptors originate from a man between 18 and 29 years old who had mild COVID-19 (a few samples of this study predate the infection). Cell type and time point are not known.

A few counts support this clonotype. V and J are TRBV5-1 and TRBJ2-2; D remains unclear. The CDR3 spans 15 residues. With 0 bases removed from V and 3 bases from J, the gap between germline ends came to 9 bases. Germline V gene lookup returns CDR1 SGHRS and CDR2 YFSETQ. The CDR3 nucleotides read TGCGCCAGCAGCTTGGGTGGAGTGGACACCGGGGAGCTGTTTTTT. This gives the protein CASSLGGVDTGELFF.

The V call is TRBV20-1, the J call TRBJ2-3; 13 bases map to TRBD2. CDR3 size: 15 residues. Germline lookup yields CDR1 DFQATT and CDR2 SNEGSKA (reference sequence). Trimming removed 6 bases from V and 5 bases from J; junction bases left unmatched: 8. In DNA form, the CDR3 reads TGCAGTGCAACCGGACTAGCGGGGGCGGGAGATACGCAGTATTTT. Residues: CSATGLAGAGDTQYF.

The chain recombines TRBV18 with TRBJ2-5; no clear D. Trimming stripped 3 bases from V and 7 bases from J, with 9 bases between. CDR3 length: 12 amino acids. CDR1 KGHSH and CDR2 LQKENI come from the germline V gene. CDR3 amino acids: CASSPTPGTQYF. The CDR3 DNA reads as TGTGCCAGCTCACCGACCCCAGGGACCCAGTACTTC.

This clonotype occurred a few times. This chain uses TRBV10-2 with TRBJ1-5, with D possibly matching TRBD1 (5 bases). The CDR3 loop spans 15 amino acids. Trimming removed 3 bases at V and 0 bases at J, with 9 bases between. The germline CDR1 and CDR2 sequences are WSHSY and SAAADI. The CDR3 spells CASSDPGGSNQPQHF. The CDR3 nucleotides are TGCGCCAGCAGTGATCCCGGGGGTAGCAATCAGCCCCAGCATTTT.

The chain is built from TRBV7-2 and TRBJ2-3, with D unclear. The CDR3 extends over 14 amino acids. Trimming left V 6 bases short and J 0 bases short, with 10 bases between. CDR1 SGHTA and CDR2 FQGNSA come from the germline V gene. In nucleotides, the CDR3 is TGTGCCAGCAGGCGGATACCTAGCACAGATACGCAGTATTTT. Translation: CASRRIPSTDTQYF.

V gene TRBV14 combines with J gene TRBJ2-5, with D uncertain. CDR1 and CDR2 from the germline V gene are SGHDN and FVKESK. Trimming took off 0 bases at V and 1 base at J, with 12 bases between the two ends. The CDR3 runs to 16 residues. The CDR3, as DNA: TGTGCCAGCAGCCAAGAGCCCCAGGTTCGCCAAGAGACCCAGTACTTC. Translating gives CASSQEPQVRQETQYF.

The V gene is TRBV12-3 or TRBV12-4, the J gene TRBJ1-2; D remains unclear. This CDR3 is built from 16 residues. V was trimmed by 3 bases and J by 0 bases, leaving 14 bases between them. The CDR3 DNA reads as TGTGCCAGCAGTTTCTCTGCCGCTCTAACTAACTATGGCTACACCTTC. Translated: CASSFSAALTNYGYTF.

This clonotype was picked up a small number of times. The V call is TRBV5-4, the J call TRBJ1-2; TRBD1 aligns across 7 bases. Losses at the gene ends were 4 bases for V and 9 bases for J; bases not matched to a gene: 12. Germline V gene sequence: CDR1 SGHNT, CDR2 YYREEE (reference sequence). This CDR3 is 14 amino acids long. The CDR3 protein is CASSPETGQERYTF. CDR3 coding DNA: TGTGCCAGCAGCCCGGAGACAGGGCAGGAACGCTACACCTTC.

The CDR3 nucleotides read TGTGCCATCTCGGTCGGGGGGCCGGACGGCTACACCTTC. Its translation is CAISVGGPDGYTF. The chain carries TRBV10-3 and TRBJ1-2; D may be TRBD1 (6 bases). The germline V and J ends were trimmed by 8 bases and 8 bases, with 18 bases remaining between them. CDR1 is ENHRY, CDR2 SYGVKD, per germline. The CDR3 contains 13 residues.

This clonotype was seen a few times. The chain couples TRBV7-2 to TRBJ1-1, with D perhaps matching TRBD1 (5 bases). V lost 3 bases to trimming and J lost 2 bases, with 10 bases between them. The CDR3 has 14 residues. Germline values: CDR1 SGHTA, CDR2 FQGNSA. CDR3 region: CASSFSRDNTEAFF. CDR3 bases: TGTGCCAGCAGCTTTTCCAGGGATAACACTGAAGCTTTCTTT. The complete variable domain, with remaining parts taken from reference TRBV7-2 and TRBJ1-1, reads GAGVSQSPSNKVTEKGKDVELRCDPISGHTALYWYRQSLGQGLEFLIYFQGNSAPDKSGLPSDRFSAERTGGSVSTLTIQRTQQEDSAVYLCASSFSRDNTEAFFGQGTRLTVV.

This clonotype was recorded a few times. The chain links TRBV5-1 to TRBJ2-3; 15 bases align to TRBD2. Germline V lookup: CDR1 SGHRS, CDR2 YFSETQ. Unmatched junction bases numbered 5, after V lost 4 bases and J lost 5 bases. The CDR3 sequence is 16 residues long. CDR3: CASSRWTSGGGDTQYF. CDR3 bases: TGCGCCAGCAGCAGGTGGACTAGCGGGGGGGGAGATACGCAGTATTTT.

The V call is TRBV27, the J call TRBJ2-1, with 7 bases lining up with TRBD1. The CDR3 extends over 11 amino acids. From germline, CDR1 is MNHEY and CDR2 SMNVEV (reference sequence). Trimming took 7 bases from V and 8 from J; bases not matched to a gene: 2. CDR3: CASTDRDEQFF. CDR3 coding DNA: TGTGCCAGCACCGACAGGGATGAGCAGTTCTTC.

The rearrangement joins TRBV20-1 to TRBJ1-4, with a weak D call TRBD1 (5 bases). The CDR3 consists of 16 residues. Trimming pared 1 base from V and 0 bases from J, leaving 12 bases between. The germline V gene has CDR1 DFQATT and CDR2 SNEGSKA (reference sequence). The CDR3 nucleotides are TGCAGTGCTAGAGGGGGCGGATCGGCAACTAATGAAAAACTGTTTTTT. Amino acid sequence: CSARGGGSATNEKLFF.

The V gene is TRBV4-3, the J gene TRBJ2-3; no firm D call. CDR1 is LGHNA, CDR2 YSLEER, per germline. Trimming cost V 3 bases and J 9 bases, with 13 bases left between them. The CDR3 sequence is 13 residues long. The DNA of the CDR3 is TGCGCCAGCAGCCAGCTAGTCCTGGGGACGCAGTATTTT. Protein sequence: CASSQLVLGTQYF.

This chain joins TRBV12-5 and TRBJ2-7, with TRBD1 identical over 7 bases. V trimming: 3 bases; J trimming: 2 bases; junction bases outside the gene matches: 4. CDR3 size: 14 residues. The germline V gene encodes CDR1 LGHNT and CDR2 FRNRAP. This CDR3 is CASGFGTGAYEQYF. The CDR3, as DNA: TGTGCTAGTGGTTTTGGAACAGGGGCCTACGAGCAGTACTTC. The full variable domain, with the rest looked up from reference TRBV12-5 and TRBJ2-7, is DARVTQTPRHKVTEMGQEVTMRCQPILGHNTVFWYRQTMMQGLELLAYFRNRAPLDDSGMPKDRFSAEMPDATLATLKIQPSEPRDSAVYFCASGFGTGAYEQYFGPGTRLTVT.

V gene TRBV27 combines with J gene TRBJ2-7; 10 bases align to TRBD1. In germline, CDR1 is MNHEY, CDR2 SMNVEV (reference sequence). V was clipped by 2 bases and J by 3 bases; unmatched bases: 1. This CDR3 has 14 residues. This chain's CDR3 is CASSLGDRGYEQYF. The CDR3 DNA reads TGTGCCAGCAGTTTAGGGGACAGGGGCTACGAGCAGTACTTC.

The rearrangement joins TRBV5-6 to TRBJ2-5; TRBD2 matches 13 bases. V lost 1 base and J lost 5; bases outside the gene matches: 5. Germline assignment: CDR1 SGHDT and CDR2 YYEEEE. The length of the CDR3 is 16 residues. Here the CDR3 DNA reads TGTGCCAGCAGCTTGTTACGGACTAGCGGGGGTGAGACCCAGTACTTC. Protein: CASSLLRTSGGETQYF.

The V gene is TRBV12-5, the J gene TRBJ2-7; 10 bases are a match to TRBD1. In germline, CDR1 is LGHNT, CDR2 FRNRAP. The CDR3 has 14 residues. The trim removed 5 bases at V and 6 bases at J, leaving 7 bases unmatched. The CDR3 loop reads CASGPGQGPVEQYF. CDR3 bases: TGTGCTAGTGGTCCGGGACAGGGGCCTGTCGAGCAGTACTTC. The entire variable domain, with the rest obtained from reference TRBV12-5 and TRBJ2-7, is as follows: DARVTQTPRHKVTEMGQEVTMRCQPILGHNTVFWYRQTMMQGLELLAYFRNRAPLDDSGMPKDRFSAEMPDATLATLKIQPSEPRDSAVYFCASGPGQGPVEQYFGPGTRLTVT.

This clonotype was detected only a few times. The CDR3 reads CASSLVTGVSVTQYF. DNA of the CDR3: TGCGCCAGCAGCTTGGTAACAGGGGTATCGGTGACCCAGTACTTC. The chain has TRBV5-1 and TRBJ2-5; 7 nucleotides line up with TRBD1. Germline V gene data show CDR1 as SGHRS and CDR2 as YFSETQ. With V trimmed by 0 bases and J by 7 bases, 9 bases remained unmatched. The CDR3 length is 15 residues.

The sample holds a few counts of this clonotype. V is TRBV29-1 and J is TRBJ1-3; D is perhaps TRBD1 (5 bases). The germline V and J ends were trimmed by 7 bases and 2 bases, with 6 bases remaining between them. The CDR3 is 11 amino acids. Germline V gene sequence: CDR1 SQVTM, CDR2 ANQGSEA. CDR3 sequence: CSGRAGNTIYF. The CDR3 nucleotides are TGCAGCGGCAGGGCTGGAAACACCATATATTTT.

A few counts support this clonotype. This chain joins TRBV5-1 and TRBJ2-6; D not resolved. The V end lost 3 bases, the J end lost 1 base, and 26 bases lay between the germline ends. Germline V CDR1 and CDR2: SGHRS, YFSETQ. The CDR3 consists of 21 residues. The CDR3 region has the DNA TGCGCCAGCAGCTCACTCCGAACCGGCAGAGAAATGTCTTCTGGGGCCAACGTCCTGACTTTC. This encodes CASSSLRTGREMSSGANVLTF.

The chain has TRBV5-1 and TRBJ2-5, with no clear D. Trimming took off 4 bases at V and 5 bases at J, with 15 bases between the two ends. The CDR3 has 14 residues. Germline-derived CDR1 and CDR2 are SGHRS and YFSETQ. The CDR3 DNA follows: TGCGCCAGCAGCCTCGCGAGGCCGGATGAGACCCAGTACTTC. The encoded protein is CASSLARPDETQYF.

This clonotype appeared a few times. The chain employs TRBV7-3 and TRBJ2-1; 8 nucleotides line up with TRBD2. With V trimmed by 0 bases and J by 6 bases, 7 bases remained unmatched. The CDR3 totals 16 residues. Germline V gene data show CDR1 as SGHTA and CDR2 as FQGTGA. CDR3 in DNA: TGTGCCAGCAGCTTAACGCCGGGACTAGGTTCCAATGAGCAGTTCTTC. It yields the protein CASSLTPGLGSNEQFF.

This clonotype was picked up a small number of times. V usage is TRBV9 and J usage is TRBJ1-2; D not certain. The V gene lost 0 bases and the J gene lost 4 bases, with 13 bases spanning the gap. Germline-derived CDR1 and CDR2 are SGDLS and YYNGEE. CDR3 length: 15 amino acids. This CDR3 is CASSVAEGGGYGYTF. DNA of the CDR3: TGTGCCAGCAGCGTAGCGGAGGGAGGAGGCTATGGCTACACCTTC.

This chain links TRBV12-3 or TRBV12-4 with TRBJ1-1; weak D call: TRBD1 (6 bases). Deletions cut 3 bases from V and 4 bases from J, with 18 bases between. The CDR3 loop spans 16 amino acids. This chain's CDR3 is CASSFRAGLRGTEAFF. For the CDR3, the DNA is TGTGCCAGCAGTTTCAGGGCAGGACTCAGGGGCACTGAAGCTTTCTTT.

This chain joins TRBV18 and TRBJ1-5; D is unclear. Germline V gene lookup returns CDR1 KGHSH and CDR2 LQKENI. V gave up 2 bases and J gave up 3 bases, with 8 bases separating them. This CDR3 comprises 14 residues. The CDR3 coding sequence is TGTGCCAGCTCACCATCGACCTTCAATCAGCCCCAGCATTTT. Its protein is CASSPSTFNQPQHF.